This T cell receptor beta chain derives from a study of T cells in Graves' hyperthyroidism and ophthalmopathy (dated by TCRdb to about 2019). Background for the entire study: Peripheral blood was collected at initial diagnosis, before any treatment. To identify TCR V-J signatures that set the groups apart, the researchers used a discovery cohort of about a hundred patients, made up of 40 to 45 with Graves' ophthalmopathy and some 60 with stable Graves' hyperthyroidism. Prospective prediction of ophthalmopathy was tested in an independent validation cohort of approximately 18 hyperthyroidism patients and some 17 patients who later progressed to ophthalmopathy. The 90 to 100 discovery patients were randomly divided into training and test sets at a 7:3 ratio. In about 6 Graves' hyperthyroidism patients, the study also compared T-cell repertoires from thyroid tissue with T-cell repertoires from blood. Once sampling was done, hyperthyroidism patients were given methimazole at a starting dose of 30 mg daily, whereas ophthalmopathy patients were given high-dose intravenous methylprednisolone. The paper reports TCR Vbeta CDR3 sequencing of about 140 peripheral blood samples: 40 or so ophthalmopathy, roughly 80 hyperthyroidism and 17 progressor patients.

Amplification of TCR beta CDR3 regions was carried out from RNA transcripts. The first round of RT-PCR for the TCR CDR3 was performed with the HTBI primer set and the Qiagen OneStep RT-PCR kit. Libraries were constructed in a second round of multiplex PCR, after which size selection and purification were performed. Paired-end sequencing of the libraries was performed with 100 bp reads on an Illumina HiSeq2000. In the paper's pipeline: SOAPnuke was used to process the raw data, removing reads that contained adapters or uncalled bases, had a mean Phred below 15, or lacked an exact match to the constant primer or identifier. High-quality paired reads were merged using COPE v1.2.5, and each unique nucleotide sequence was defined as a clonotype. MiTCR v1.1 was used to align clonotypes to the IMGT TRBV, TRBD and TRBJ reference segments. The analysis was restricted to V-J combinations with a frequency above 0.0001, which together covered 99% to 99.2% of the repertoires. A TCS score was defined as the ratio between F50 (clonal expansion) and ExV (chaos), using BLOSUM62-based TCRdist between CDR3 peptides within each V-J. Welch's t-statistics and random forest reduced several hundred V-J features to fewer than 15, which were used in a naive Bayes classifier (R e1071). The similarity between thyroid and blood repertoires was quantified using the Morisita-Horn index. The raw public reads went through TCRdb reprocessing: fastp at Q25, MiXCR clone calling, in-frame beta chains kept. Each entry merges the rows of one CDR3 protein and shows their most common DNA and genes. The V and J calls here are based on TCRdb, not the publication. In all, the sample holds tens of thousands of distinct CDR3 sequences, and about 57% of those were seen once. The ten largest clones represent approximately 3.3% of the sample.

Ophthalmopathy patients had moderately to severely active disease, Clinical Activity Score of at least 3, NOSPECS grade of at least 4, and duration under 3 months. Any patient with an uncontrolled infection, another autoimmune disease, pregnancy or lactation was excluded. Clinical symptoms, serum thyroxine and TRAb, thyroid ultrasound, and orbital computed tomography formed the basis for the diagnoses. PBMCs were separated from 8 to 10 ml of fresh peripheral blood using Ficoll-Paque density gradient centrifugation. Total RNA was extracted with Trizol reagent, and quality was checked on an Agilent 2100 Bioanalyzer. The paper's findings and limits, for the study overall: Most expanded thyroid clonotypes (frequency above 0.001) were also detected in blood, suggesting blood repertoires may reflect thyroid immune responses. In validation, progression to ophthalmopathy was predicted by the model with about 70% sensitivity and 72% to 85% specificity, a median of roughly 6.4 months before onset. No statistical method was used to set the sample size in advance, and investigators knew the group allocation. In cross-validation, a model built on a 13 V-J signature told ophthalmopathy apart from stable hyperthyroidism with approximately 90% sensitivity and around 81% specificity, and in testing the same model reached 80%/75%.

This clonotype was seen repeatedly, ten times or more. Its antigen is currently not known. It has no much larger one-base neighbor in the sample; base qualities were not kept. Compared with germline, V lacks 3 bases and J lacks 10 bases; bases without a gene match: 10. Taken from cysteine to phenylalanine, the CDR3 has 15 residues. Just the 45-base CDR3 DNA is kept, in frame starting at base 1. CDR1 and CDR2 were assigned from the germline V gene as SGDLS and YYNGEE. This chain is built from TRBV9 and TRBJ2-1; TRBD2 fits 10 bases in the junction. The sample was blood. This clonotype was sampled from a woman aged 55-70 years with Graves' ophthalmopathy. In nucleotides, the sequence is TGTGCCAGCAGCGGGTCTAGCGGGAGTAGTTTGGAGCAGTTCTTC. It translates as CASSGSSGSSLEQFF.